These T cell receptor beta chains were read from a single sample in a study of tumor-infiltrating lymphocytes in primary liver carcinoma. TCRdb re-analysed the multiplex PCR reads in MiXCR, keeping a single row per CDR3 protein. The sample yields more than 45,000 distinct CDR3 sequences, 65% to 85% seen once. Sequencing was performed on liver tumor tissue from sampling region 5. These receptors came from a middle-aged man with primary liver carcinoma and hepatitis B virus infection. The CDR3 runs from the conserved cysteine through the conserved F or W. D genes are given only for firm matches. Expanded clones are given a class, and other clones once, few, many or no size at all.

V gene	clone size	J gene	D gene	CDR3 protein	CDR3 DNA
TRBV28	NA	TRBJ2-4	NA	CASSGAVVENIQYF	TGTGCCAGCAGTGGGGCGGTGGTCGAAAACATTCAGTACTTC
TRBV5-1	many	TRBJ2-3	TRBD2	CASSSSGGTMTDTQYF	TGCGCCAGCAGCTCCTCGGGGGGAACCATGACAGATACGCAGTATTTT
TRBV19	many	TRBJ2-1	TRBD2	CASSTALAAYNEQFF	TGTGCCAGTAGTACCGCACTAGCGGCTTACAATGAGCAGTTCTTC
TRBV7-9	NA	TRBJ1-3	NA	CASSLDSHSGNSIHF	TGTGCCAGCAGCTTAGACAGCCACTCTGGAAACAGCATACATTTT
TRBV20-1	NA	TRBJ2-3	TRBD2	CSARDFGSGRKISIDTQYF	TGCAGTGCTAGAGATTTCGGTAGCGGGAGGAAAATTAGCATAGATACGCAGTATTTT
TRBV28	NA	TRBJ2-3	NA	CASSLGRLVADTQYF	TGTGCCAGCAGTTTGGGGAGACTAGTCGCAGATACGCAGTATTTT
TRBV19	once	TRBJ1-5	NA	CASSIHGTSNQPQHF	TGTGCCAGTAGTATTCACGGGACTAGCAATCAGCCCCAGCATTTT
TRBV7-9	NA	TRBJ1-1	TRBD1	CVSSLRDSNTEAFF	TGTGTCAGCAGCTTACGGGACAGCAACACTGAAGCTTTCTTT
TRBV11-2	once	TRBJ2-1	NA	CASIIGPLHFF	TGTGCCAGCATCATCGGCCCGCTCCACTTCTTC
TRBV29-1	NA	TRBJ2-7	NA	CRVDTGYIDDQYF	TGCAGGGTCGATACAGGGTATATCGACGACCAGTACTTC
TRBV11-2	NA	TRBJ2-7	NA	CATSSLGAPSTPYEQYF	TGTGCCACCAGCTCCCTTGGGGCTCCCTCCACCCCCTACGAGCAATACTTC
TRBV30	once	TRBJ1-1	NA	CAWSVSGSGTEVFF	TGTGCCTGGAGTGTTTCAGGCTCGGGGACTGAAGTTTTCTTT
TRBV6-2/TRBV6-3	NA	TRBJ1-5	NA	CASSHGTWSGTQPQHF	TGTGCCAGCAGTCACGGAACATGGTCCGGGACTCAGCCCCAGCATTTT
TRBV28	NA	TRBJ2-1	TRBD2	CASSPLGLVGGPYNEQFF	TGTGCCAGCAGTCCCCTCGGACTAGTAGGAGGGCCCTACAATGAGCAGTTCTTC
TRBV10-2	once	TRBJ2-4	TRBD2	CASSEGTSGIPKNIQYF	TGCGCCAGCAGTGAGGGGACTAGTGGGATACCCAAAAACATTCAGTACTTC
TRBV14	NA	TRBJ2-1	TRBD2	CASCAVAGWVNSEQFF	TGTGCAAGCTGTGCCGTAGCGGGATGGGTAAACAGTGAGCAGTTCTTC
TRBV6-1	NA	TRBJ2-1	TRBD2	CASNYRLARDNEQFF	TGTGCCAGCAATTATCGACTAGCGAGAGACAATGAGCAGTTCTTC